The present TCR beta chain was sequenced within a study of cytomegalovirus exposure and HLA in healthy donors. Turning to this clone: The antigen is undetermined.

The CDR3 extends over 13 amino acids. Germline V gene data show CDR1 as SQVTM and CDR2 as ANQGSEA. With 6 bases clipped from V and 2 bases from J, the junction kept 5 bases outside the gene matches. Study-level findings and limits: Later on, a genetic analysis was performed. It linked a missense variant in DCLRE1C with V- and J-gene trimming of TCR beta.

With 60 Vbeta and 13 Jbeta primers, the PCR was carried out. Assay used: immunoSEQ multiplex PCR; TCRdb lists only in-frame clones, some missing. The sample gives approximately 150,000 clones, 76% of which show up once; approximately 3% is in the top ten. Sequenced input: PBMCs. The clonotype comes from a male donor in good health and CMV-seronegative. The chain links TRBV29-1 to TRBJ2-5; 8 nucleotides line up with TRBD1. The CDR3 reads CSVADRAQETQYF. The CDR3 region has the DNA TGCAGCGTCGCGGACAGGGCGCAAGAGACCCAGTACTTC.